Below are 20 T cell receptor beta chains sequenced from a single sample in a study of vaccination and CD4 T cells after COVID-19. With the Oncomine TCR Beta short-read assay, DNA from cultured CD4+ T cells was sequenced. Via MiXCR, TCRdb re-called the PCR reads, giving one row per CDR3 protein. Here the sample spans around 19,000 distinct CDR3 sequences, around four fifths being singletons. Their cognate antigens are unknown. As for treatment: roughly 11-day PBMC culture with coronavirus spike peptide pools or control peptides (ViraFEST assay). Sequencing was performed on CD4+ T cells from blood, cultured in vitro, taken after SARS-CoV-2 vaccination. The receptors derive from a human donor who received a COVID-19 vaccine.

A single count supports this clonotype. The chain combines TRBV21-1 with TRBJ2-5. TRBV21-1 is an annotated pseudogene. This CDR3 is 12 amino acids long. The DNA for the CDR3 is TGTGCCAGCAGCAAAGGGAAAGAGACCCAGTACTTC. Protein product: CASSKGKETQYF.

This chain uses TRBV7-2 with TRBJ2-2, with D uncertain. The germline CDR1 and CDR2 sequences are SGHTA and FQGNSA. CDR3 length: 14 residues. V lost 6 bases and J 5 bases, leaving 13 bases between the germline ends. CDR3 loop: CASRGVVITGELFF. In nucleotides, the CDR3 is TGTGCCAGCAGAGGAGTCGTCATTACCGGGGAGCTGTTTTTT. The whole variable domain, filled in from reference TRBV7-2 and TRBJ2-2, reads GAGVSQSPSNKVTEKGKDVELRCDPISGHTALYWYRQSLGQGLEFLIYFQGNSAPDKSGLPSDRFSAERTGGSVSTLTIQRTQQEDSAVYLCASRGVVITGELFFGEGSRLTVL.

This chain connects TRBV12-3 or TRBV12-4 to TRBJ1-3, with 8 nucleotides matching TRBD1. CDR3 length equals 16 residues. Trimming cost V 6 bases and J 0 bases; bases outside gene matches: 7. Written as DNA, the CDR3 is TGTGCCAGCAGCTCACAGGGGGGGTACTCTGGAAACACCATATATTTT. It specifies CASSSQGGYSGNTIYF.

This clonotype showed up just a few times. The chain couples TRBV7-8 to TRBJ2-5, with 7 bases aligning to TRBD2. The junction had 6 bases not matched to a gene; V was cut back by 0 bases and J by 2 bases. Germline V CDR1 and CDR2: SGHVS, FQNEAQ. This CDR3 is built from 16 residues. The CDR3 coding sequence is TGTGCCAGCAGCTTAGCGCTCCGGACTAGACAAGAGACCCAGTACTTC. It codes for CASSLALRTRQETQYF. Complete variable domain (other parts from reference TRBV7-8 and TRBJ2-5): GAGVSQSPRYKVAKRGQDVALRCDPISGHVSLFWYQQALGQGPEFLTYFQNEAQLDKSGLPSDRFFAERPEGSVSTLKIQRTQQEDSAVYLCASSLALRTRQETQYFGPGTRLLVL.

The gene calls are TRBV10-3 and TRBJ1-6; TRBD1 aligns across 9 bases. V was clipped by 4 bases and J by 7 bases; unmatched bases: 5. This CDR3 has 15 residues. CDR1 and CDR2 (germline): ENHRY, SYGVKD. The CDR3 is CAISGGQGGNSPLHF. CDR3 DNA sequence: TGTGCCATCAGTGGGGGACAGGGAGGCAATTCACCCCTCCACTTT.

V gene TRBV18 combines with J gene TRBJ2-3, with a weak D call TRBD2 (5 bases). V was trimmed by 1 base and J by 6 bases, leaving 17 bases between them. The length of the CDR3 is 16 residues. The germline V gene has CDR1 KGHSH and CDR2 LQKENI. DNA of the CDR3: TGTGCCAGCTCACCACAGGCGGGCGACACCGGCGATACGCAGTATTTT. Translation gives CASSPQAGDTGDTQYF.

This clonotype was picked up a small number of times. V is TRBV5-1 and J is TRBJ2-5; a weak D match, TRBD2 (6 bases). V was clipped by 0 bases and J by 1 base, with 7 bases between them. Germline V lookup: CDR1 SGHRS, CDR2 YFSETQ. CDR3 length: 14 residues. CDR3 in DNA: TGCGCCAGCAGCTTGGGACTAGTCCAAGAGACCCAGTACTTC. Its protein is CASSLGLVQETQYF.

DNA for the CDR3: TGTGCCAGCAGCACCGGACTTTCGGCAGATACGCAGTATTTT. It is translated as CASSTGLSADTQYF. The V gene is TRBV7-3, the J gene TRBJ2-3; the D gene is possibly TRBD2 (5 bases). V was trimmed by 5 bases and J by 4 bases, leaving 13 bases between them. This CDR3 is built from 14 residues. Germline CDR1 is SGHTA and CDR2 is FQGTGA.

CDR3 amino acids: CASTKNRGGELFF. For the CDR3, the DNA is TGTGCCAGCACAAAGAACCGGGGCGGGGAGCTGTTTTTT. The J gene is TRBJ2-2, the V gene TRBV6-1; tentative D call: TRBD2 (5 bases). The CDR3 loop spans 13 amino acids. Looked up from germline, CDR1 is MNHNS and CDR2 is SASEGT. Between the trimmed V and J ends, which lost 7 bases and 7 bases, there was a span of 13 bases.

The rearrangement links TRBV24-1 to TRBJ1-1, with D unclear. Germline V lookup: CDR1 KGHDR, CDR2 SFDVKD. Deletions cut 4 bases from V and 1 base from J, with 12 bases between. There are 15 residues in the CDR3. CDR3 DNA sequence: TGTGCCACCAGTGAAAACACCCTAGAGAACACTGAAGCTTTCTTT. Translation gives CATSENTLENTEAFF.

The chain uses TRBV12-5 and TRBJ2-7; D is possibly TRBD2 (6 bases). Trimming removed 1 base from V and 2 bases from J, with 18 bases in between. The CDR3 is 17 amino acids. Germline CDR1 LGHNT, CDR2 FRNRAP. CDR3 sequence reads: CASGLASEPGATYEQYF. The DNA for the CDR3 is TGTGCTAGTGGTTTGGCGAGCGAACCGGGAGCCACCTACGAGCAGTACTTC.

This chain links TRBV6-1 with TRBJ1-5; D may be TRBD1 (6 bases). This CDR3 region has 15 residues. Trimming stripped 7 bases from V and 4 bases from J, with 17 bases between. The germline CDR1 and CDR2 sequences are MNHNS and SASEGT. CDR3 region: CASKKGGSSNQPQHF. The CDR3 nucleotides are TGTGCCAGCAAGAAGGGGGGCTCGAGTAATCAGCCCCAGCATTTT.

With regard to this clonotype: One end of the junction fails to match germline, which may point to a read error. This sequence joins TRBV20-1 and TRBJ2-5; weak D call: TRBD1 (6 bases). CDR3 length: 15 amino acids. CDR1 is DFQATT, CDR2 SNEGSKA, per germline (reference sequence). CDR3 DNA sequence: TGCAGTGCCAGAGATGGGGGCGACGACCAAGAGACCCAGTACTTC. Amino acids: CSARDGGDDQETQYF.

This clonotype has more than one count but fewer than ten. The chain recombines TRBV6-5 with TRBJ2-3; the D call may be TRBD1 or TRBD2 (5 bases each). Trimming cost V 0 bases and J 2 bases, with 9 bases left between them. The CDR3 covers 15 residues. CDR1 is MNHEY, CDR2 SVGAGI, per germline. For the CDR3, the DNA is TGTGCCAGCAGTTACTCGGGGGATACCACAGATACGCAGTATTTT. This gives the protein CASSYSGDTTDTQYF.

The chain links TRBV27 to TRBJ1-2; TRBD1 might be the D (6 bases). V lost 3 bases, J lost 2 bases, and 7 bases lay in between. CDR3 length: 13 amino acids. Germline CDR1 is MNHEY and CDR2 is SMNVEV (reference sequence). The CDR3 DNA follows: TGTGCCAGCAGTTTTGGACAGAACTATGGCTACACCTTC. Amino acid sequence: CASSFGQNYGYTF.

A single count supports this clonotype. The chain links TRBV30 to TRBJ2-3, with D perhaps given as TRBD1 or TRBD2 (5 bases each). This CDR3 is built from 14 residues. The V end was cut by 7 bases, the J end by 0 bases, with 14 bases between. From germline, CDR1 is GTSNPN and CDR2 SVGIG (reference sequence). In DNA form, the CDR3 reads TGTGCCTCTGGATCCGGGACCAGCACAGATACGCAGTATTTT. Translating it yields CASGSGTSTDTQYF.

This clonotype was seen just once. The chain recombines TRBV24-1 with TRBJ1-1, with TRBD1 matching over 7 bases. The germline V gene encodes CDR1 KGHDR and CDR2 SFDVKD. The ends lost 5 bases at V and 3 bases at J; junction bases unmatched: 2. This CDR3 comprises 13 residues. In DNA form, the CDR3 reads TGTGCCACCAGTGTTGACAGGGACACTGAAGCTTTCTTT. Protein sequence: CATSVDRDTEAFF.

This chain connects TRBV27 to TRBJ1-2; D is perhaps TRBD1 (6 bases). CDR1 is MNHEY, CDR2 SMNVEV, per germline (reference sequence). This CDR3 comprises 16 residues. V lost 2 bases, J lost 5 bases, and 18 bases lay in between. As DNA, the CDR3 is TGTGCCAGCAGTTTAGGAGCGGACAGTAACTTGTATGGCTACACCTTC. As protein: CASSLGADSNLYGYTF.

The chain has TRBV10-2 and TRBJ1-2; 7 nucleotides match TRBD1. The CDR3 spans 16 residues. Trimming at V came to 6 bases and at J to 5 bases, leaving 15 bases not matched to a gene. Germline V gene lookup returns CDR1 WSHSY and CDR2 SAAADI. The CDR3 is CASSTQRTGAIYGYTF. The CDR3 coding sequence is TGCGCCAGCAGCACACAACGGACAGGTGCCATTTATGGCTACACCTTC.

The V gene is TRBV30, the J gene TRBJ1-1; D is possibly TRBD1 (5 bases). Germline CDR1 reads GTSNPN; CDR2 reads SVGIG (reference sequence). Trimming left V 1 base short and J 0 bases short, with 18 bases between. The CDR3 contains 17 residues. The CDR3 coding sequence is TGTGCCTGGAGTGGGGCACCCGCGGGACGGATGAACACTGAAGCTTTCTTT. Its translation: CAWSGAPAGRMNTEAFF.